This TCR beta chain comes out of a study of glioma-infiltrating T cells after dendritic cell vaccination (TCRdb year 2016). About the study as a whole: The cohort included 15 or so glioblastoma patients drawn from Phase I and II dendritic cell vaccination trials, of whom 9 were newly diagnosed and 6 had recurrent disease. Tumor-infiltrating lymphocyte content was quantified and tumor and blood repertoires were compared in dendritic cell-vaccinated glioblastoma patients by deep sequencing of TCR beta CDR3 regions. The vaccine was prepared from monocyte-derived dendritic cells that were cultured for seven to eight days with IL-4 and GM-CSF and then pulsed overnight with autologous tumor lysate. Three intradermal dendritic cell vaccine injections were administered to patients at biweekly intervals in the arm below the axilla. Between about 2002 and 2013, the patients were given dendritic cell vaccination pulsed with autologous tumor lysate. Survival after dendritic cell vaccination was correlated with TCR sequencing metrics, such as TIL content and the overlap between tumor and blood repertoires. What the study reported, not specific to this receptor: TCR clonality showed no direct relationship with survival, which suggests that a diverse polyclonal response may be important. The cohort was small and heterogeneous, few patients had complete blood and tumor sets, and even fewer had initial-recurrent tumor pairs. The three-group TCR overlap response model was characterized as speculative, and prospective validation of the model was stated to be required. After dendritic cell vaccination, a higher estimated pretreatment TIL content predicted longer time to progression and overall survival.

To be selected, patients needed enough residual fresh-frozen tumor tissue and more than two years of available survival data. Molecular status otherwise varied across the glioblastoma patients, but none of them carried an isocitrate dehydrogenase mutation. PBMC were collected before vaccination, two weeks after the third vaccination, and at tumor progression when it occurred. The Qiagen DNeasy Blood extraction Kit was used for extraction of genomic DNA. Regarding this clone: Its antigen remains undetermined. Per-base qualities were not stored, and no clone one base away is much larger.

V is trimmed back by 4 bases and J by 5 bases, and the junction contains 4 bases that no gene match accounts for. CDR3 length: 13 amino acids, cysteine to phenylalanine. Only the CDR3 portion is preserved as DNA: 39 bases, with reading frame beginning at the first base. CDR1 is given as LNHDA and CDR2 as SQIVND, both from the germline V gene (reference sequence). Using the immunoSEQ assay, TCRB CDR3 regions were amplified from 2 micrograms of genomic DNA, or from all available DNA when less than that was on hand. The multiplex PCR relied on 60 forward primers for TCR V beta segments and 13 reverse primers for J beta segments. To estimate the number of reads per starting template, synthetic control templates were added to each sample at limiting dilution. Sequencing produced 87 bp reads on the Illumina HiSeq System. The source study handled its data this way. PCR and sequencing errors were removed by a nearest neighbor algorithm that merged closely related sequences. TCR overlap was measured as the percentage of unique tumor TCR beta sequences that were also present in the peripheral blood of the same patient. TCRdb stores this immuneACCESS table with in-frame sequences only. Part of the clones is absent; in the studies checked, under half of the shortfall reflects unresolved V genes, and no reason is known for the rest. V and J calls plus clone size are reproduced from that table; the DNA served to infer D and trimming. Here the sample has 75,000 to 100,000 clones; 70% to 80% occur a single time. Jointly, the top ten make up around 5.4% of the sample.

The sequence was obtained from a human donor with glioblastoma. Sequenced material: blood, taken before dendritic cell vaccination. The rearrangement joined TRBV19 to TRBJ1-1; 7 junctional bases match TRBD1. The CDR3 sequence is CASSTKGATEAFF. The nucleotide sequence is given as TGTGCCAGTAGTACAAAGGGGGCGACTGAAGCTTTCTTT.